The 21 T cell receptor beta chains below all came from one sample that was sequenced in a study of Graves' ophthalmopathy and Graves' hyperthyroidism. Amplification of the TCR beta CDR3 regions used RNA transcripts (as template). After a first-round RT-PCR with HTBI primers, a second-round multiplex PCR was run. A single record per CDR3 protein comes from TCRdb applying MiXCR to the multiplex PCR reads. Of 300,000 to 400,000 distinct CDR3 sequences listed, 15% to 20% are singletons. Sequencing input: peripheral blood. The receptors here all came from an adult man with Graves' ophthalmopathy.

This clonotype was counted ten times or more. The J gene is TRBJ1-1, the V gene TRBV11-2, with D maybe TRBD1 (5 bases). Trimming took off 5 bases at V and 2 bases at J, with 15 bases between the two ends. CDR1 and CDR2 from the germline V gene are SGHAT and FQNNGV. The CDR3 length is 15 residues. In nucleotides, the CDR3 is TGTGCCAGCAGCCCACATCCGGGACTCAACACTGAAGCTTTCTTT. Translation: CASSPHPGLNTEAFF.

This clonotype was observed many times. CDR3 in DNA: TGTGCCACCTCCTCAGGCTTCTCCTACGAGCAGTACTTC. Its translation: CATSSGFSYEQYF. The chain is built from TRBV6-5 and TRBJ2-7; D not resolved. Trimming cost V 10 bases and J 0 bases, with 13 bases left between them. Per the germline V gene, CDR1 is MNHEY and CDR2 is SVGAGI. This CDR3 contains 13 residues.

The CDR3 bases are TGTGCCAGCAGTGGGGACTCGCCGAAGGAGCAGTACTTC. It codes for CASSGDSPKEQYF. V gene TRBV2 combines with J gene TRBJ2-7; tentative D call: TRBD2 (6 bases). Germline V lookup: CDR1 SNHLY, CDR2 FYNNEI. The ends were cut back, 4 bases at V and 7 bases at J, with 14 bases in the middle. The CDR3 is made up of 13 amino acids.

This clonotype was recorded at least ten times. The J gene is TRBJ1-3, the V gene TRBV20-1, with D maybe TRBD1 (5 bases). The germline V gene has CDR1 DFQATT and CDR2 SNEGSKA (reference sequence). The CDR3 contains 14 residues. Trimming took off 4 bases at V and 2 bases at J, with 12 bases between the two ends. DNA of the CDR3: TGCAGTGCTAACCCGCAGGGTCCTGGAAACACCATATATTTT. Amino acids: CSANPQGPGNTIYF.

This clonotype appeared many times. The CDR3 DNA is TGTGCCAGCAGTGATAGGAACAATCAGCCCCAGCATTTT. Translated, it gives CASSDRNNQPQHF. The V gene is TRBV2, the J gene TRBJ1-5; no firm D call. V was pared by 3 bases and J by 3 bases, with 6 bases between. The CDR3 sequence is 13 residues long. Germline V gene data show CDR1 as SNHLY and CDR2 as FYNNEI.

This clonotype was detected ten times or more. V usage is TRBV7-2 and J usage is TRBJ2-7; no firm D call. Trimming cost V 5 bases and J 3 bases, with 11 bases left between them. CDR1 and CDR2 (germline): SGHTA, FQGNSA. This CDR3 comprises 13 residues. Here the CDR3 DNA reads TGTGCCAGCAGCGAGACTGGAATCTACGAGCAGTACTTC. This gives the protein CASSETGIYEQYF.

Many counts were recorded for this clonotype. This rearrangement joins TRBV19 to TRBJ1-5, with 9 nucleotides matching TRBD1. V lost 7 bases to trimming and J lost 7 bases; unmatched junction nucleotides: 11. Germline-derived CDR1 and CDR2 are LNHDA and SQIVND (reference sequence). The CDR3 length is 15 residues. DNA for the CDR3: TGTGCCAGTACCCTAACAGGGGGCCCGGGGCAGCCCCAGCATTTT. It translates to CASTLTGGPGQPQHF. Based on the CDR3 plus reference TRBV19 and TRBJ1-5, the full variable domain is DGGITQSPKYLFRKEGQNVTLSCEQNLNHDAMYWYRQDPGQGLRLIYYSQIVNDFQKGDIAEGYSVSREKKESFPLTVTSAQKNPTAFYLCASTLTGGPGQPQHFGDGTRLSIL.

This clonotype was seen at least ten times. The gene calls are TRBV9 and TRBJ1-1; TRBD1 might be the D (5 bases). This CDR3 is built from 13 residues. Trimming stripped 8 bases from V and 3 bases from J, with 14 bases between. Germline V gene lookup returns CDR1 SGDLS and CDR2 YYNGEE. The CDR3 spells CASSVGVHTEAFF. CDR3 DNA sequence: TGTGCCAGTTCCGTGGGGGTGCACACTGAAGCTTTCTTT.

This clonotype has ten or more counts. J is TRBJ2-2 and V is TRBV24-1; possible D gene TRBD2, 5 bases. CDR3 size: 15 residues. The V end was cut by 1 base, the J end by 6 bases, with 11 bases between. Looked up from germline, CDR1 is KGHDR and CDR2 is SFDVKD. CDR3 nucleotide sequence: TGTGCCACCAGTGATTTTAGCGACAATCCCGGGGAGCTGTTTTTT. Translating it yields CATSDFSDNPGELFF.

This clonotype was observed at least ten times. V usage is TRBV4-1 and J usage is TRBJ1-2; 11 bases are a match to TRBD1. Germline V CDR1 and CDR2: MGHRA, YSYEKL. The CDR3 length is 15 residues. The V gene end was trimmed by 4 bases and the J gene end by 6 bases; junction bases not matched to a gene: 7. The CDR3 DNA reads as TGCGCCAGCAGCCCTCAAGGGACAGGGGGGGATGGCTACACCTTC. This translates into CASSPQGTGGDGYTF.

This clonotype has at least ten counts. The V gene is TRBV12-3 or TRBV12-4, the J gene TRBJ2-7, with 7 bases aligning to TRBD2. CDR3 length equals 15 residues. Trimming cost V 6 bases and J 0 bases; bases outside gene matches: 8. The chain's CDR3 is CASSGDYPISYEQYF. CDR3 DNA sequence: TGTGCCAGCAGCGGGGACTACCCAATCTCCTACGAGCAGTACTTC.

At least ten counts were recorded for this clonotype. V is TRBV18 and J is TRBJ2-5; D remains ambiguous. Per the germline V gene, CDR1 is KGHSH and CDR2 is LQKENI. The CDR3 contains 12 residues. Trimming shortened V by 0 bases and J by 4 bases, and 3 bases separated the two germline ends. In nucleotides, the CDR3 is TGTGCCAGCTCACCACCGTTAGAGACCCAGTACTTC. Translation: CASSPPLETQYF.

This clonotype occurred many times. The chain has TRBV5-1 and TRBJ2-7; the match to TRBD2 covers 9 bases. Germline lookup yields CDR1 SGHRS and CDR2 YFSETQ. V shed 4 bases and J 3 bases; nucleotides not matched to a gene: 5. This CDR3 is 14 amino acids long. Here the CDR3 reads CASSPGTSSYEQYF. The CDR3 coding sequence is TGCGCCAGCAGCCCCGGGACTAGCAGCTACGAGCAGTACTTC. The whole variable domain, remainder taken from reference TRBV5-1 and TRBJ2-7, is KAGVTQTPRYLIKTRGQQVTLSCSPISGHRSVSWYQQTPGQGLQFLFEYFSETQRNKGNFPGRFSGRQFSNSRSEMNVSTLELGDSALYLCASSPGTSSYEQYFGPGTRLTVT.

There are many counts of this clonotype. V is TRBV7-2 and J is TRBJ1-1; no clear D gene. The ends were cut back, 7 bases at V and 0 bases at J, with 6 bases in the middle. This CDR3 has 12 residues. Germline V gene data show CDR1 as SGHTA and CDR2 as FQGNSA. DNA for the CDR3: TGTGCCAGCACCTTCTTGAACACTGAAGCTTTCTTT. Its translation: CASTFLNTEAFF.

Ten or more counts support this clonotype. The chain couples TRBV6-5 to TRBJ1-2, with D possibly being TRBD1 (5 bases). This CDR3 is 13 amino acids long. The V end lost 2 bases, the J end lost 7 bases, and 11 bases lay between the germline ends. The V gene's germline CDR1 is MNHEY and CDR2 SVGAGI. The chain's CDR3 is CASSYTGPSGYTF. The DNA of the CDR3 is TGTGCCAGCAGTTACACGGGGCCCTCTGGCTACACCTTC.

The V call is TRBV28, the J call TRBJ1-5, with TRBD1 as a possible D gene (6 bases). In germline, CDR1 is MDHEN, CDR2 SYDVKM. The V end lost 6 bases, the J end lost 7 bases, and 16 bases lay between the germline ends. This CDR3 region has 14 residues. CDR3: CASSPRTVIQPQHF. Here the CDR3 DNA reads TGTGCCAGCAGCCCCCGGACAGTTATACAGCCCCAGCATTTT.

This clonotype was observed at least ten times. This sequence joins TRBV6-2 or TRBV6-3 and TRBJ2-5; TRBD2 aligns across 12 bases. The CDR3 runs to 18 residues. CDR1 MNHEY and CDR2 SVGEGT come from the germline V gene. Unmatched junction bases numbered 13, after V lost 5 bases and J lost 3 bases. In DNA form, the CDR3 reads TGTGCCAGCAGTCCGGGACTAGCGGGCAATGCTCTTAAAGAGACCCAGTACTTC. Protein product: CASSPGLAGNALKETQYF.

This clonotype occurred many times. This sequence joins TRBV20-1 and TRBJ1-2, with no clear D. Trimming shortened V by 0 bases and J by 2 bases, and 19 bases separated the two germline ends. Germline CDR1 reads DFQATT; CDR2 reads SNEGSKA (reference sequence). The CDR3 is made up of 17 amino acids. The chain's CDR3 is CSARERPDLLINYGYTF. The CDR3 nucleotides are TGCAGTGCTAGAGAGAGGCCAGACTTACTTATCAACTATGGCTACACCTTC.

This clonotype was detected many times. The CDR3 DNA is TGTGCCAGTAGCGGGGGGGGCTGGGAGACCCAGTACTTC. Translating gives CASSGGGWETQYF. The rearrangement links TRBV6-5 to TRBJ2-5; TRBD2 agrees at 11 bases. Germline assignment: CDR1 MNHEY and CDR2 SVGAGI. V trimming: 9 bases; J trimming: 5 bases; junction bases outside the gene matches: 5. This CDR3 comprises 13 residues.

There are many counts of this clonotype. This chain uses TRBV6-5 with TRBJ2-2; 9 bases are a match to TRBD1. Unmatched junction bases numbered 4, after V lost 2 bases and J lost 6 bases. The germline gives CDR1 MNHEY, CDR2 SVGAGI. The CDR3 is 15 residues long. CDR3 loop: CASSYDRGVAGELFF. Written as DNA, the CDR3 is TGTGCCAGCAGTTACGACAGGGGGGTAGCCGGGGAGCTGTTTTTT.

This clonotype was found many times. The chain joins TRBV28 to TRBJ1-5, with D unresolved. This CDR3 has 14 amino acids. Between the trimmed V and J ends, which lost 1 base and 4 bases, there was a span of 8 bases. CDR1 is MDHEN, CDR2 SYDVKM, per germline. CDR3: CASSLSSLNQPQHF. The CDR3 DNA reads TGTGCCAGCAGTTTATCCTCTCTGAATCAGCCCCAGCATTTT.